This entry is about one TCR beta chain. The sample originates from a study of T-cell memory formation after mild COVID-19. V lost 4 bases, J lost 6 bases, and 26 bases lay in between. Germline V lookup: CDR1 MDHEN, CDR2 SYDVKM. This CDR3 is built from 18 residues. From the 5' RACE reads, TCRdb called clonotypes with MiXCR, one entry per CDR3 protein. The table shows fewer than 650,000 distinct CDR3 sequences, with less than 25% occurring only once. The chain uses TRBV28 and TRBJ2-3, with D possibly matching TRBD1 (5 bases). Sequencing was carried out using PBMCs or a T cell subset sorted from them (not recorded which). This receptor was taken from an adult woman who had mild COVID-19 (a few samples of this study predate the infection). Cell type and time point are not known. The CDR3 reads CASSSLTDNFPRPDTQYF. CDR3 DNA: TGTGCCAGCAGTTCGCTTACGGACAATTTTCCCCGACCGGATACGCAGTATTTT.